Presented here are 16 T cell receptor beta chains from one specimen sequenced in a study of blood T cell repertoires in COVID-19 (dated by TCRdb to 2018 to 2021). Receptor libraries were prepared by the immunoSEQ multiplex PCR assay. Entries here come from immuneACCESS through TCRdb and include only in-frame sequences with V and J called. Some clones fail to appear in such tables; in the studies checked, an unresolved V gene covers under half of the shortfall, and the cause of the remainder is unknown. Across this sample there are 35,000 to 45,000 clones, with about 88% seen only once. The ten biggest clones cover around 2.4% of the sample. Sequenced material: peripheral blood. Receptor source: a human donor in a cohort sampled during active COVID-19.

V gene TRBV24-1 combines with J gene TRBJ2-2, with 8 nucleotides matching TRBD1. CDR3 length equals 14 residues. CDR1 and CDR2 from the germline V gene are KGHDR and SFDVKD. The V segment lost 5 bases and the J segment 7 bases; nucleotides outside the gene matches: 5. In DNA form, the CDR3 reads TGTGCCACCAGTGGCCAGGGGGCTATCGGGGAGCTGTTTTTT. This codes for CATSGQGAIGELFF.

J is TRBJ2-5 and V is TRBV27; D is possibly TRBD2 (7 bases). The CDR3 spans 16 residues. The V gene lost 6 bases and the J gene lost 1 base, with 18 bases spanning the gap. From germline, CDR1 is MNHEY and CDR2 SMNVEV (reference sequence). The CDR3 loop reads CASSRGAGRSQETQYF. CDR3 DNA sequence: TGTGCCAGCAGCCGGGGGGCCGGGAGGTCCCAAGAGACCCAGTACTTC.

V usage is TRBV2 and J usage is TRBJ1-3; D remains ambiguous. This CDR3 has 18 amino acids. In germline, CDR1 is SNHLY, CDR2 FYNNEI. Trimming removed 0 bases at V and 2 bases at J, with 17 bases between. The CDR3 region is CASSEALHWAKTGNTIYF. The CDR3 DNA follows: TGTGCCAGCAGTGAAGCGCTTCATTGGGCGAAAACTGGAAACACCATATATTTT.

The chain couples TRBV5-1 to TRBJ1-5, with D possibly being TRBD1 (5 bases). This CDR3 contains 14 residues. From germline, CDR1 is SGHRS and CDR2 YFSETQ. Trimming pared 5 bases from V and 2 bases from J, leaving 11 bases between. This chain's CDR3 is CASSWGVGNQPQHF. The DNA of the CDR3 is TGCGCCAGCAGTTGGGGGGTGGGCAATCAGCCCCAGCATTTT.

The chain joins TRBV6-6 to TRBJ1-1; 9 bases line up with TRBD1. V dropped 4 bases and J dropped 7; count of bases not matched to a gene: 4. Germline V CDR1 and CDR2: MNHNY, SVGAGI (reference sequence). The CDR3 loop spans 13 amino acids. The CDR3 is CASSLGQGGEAFF. As DNA, the CDR3 is TGTGCCAGCAGTTTGGGACAGGGCGGTGAAGCTTTCTTT.

In its sample, this clone was seen once. The J gene is TRBJ1-5, the V gene TRBV2; TRBD1 matches at 7 bases. This CDR3 has 14 amino acids. After removal of 5 bases from V and 2 bases from J, the junction contained 3 bases not matched to a gene. Germline CDR1 SNHLY, CDR2 FYNNEI. The CDR3, as DNA: TGTGCCAGCAGTCGACAGGGAGGCAATCAGCCCCAGCATTTT. Amino acids: CASSRQGGNQPQHF.

This chain uses TRBV6-5 with TRBJ1-1; tentatively, D is TRBD1 (5 bases). The CDR3 spans 13 residues. The germline gives CDR1 MNHEY, CDR2 SVGAGI. V lost 7 bases, J lost 1 base, and 10 bases lay in between. The chain's CDR3 is CASTRQGNTEAFF. The CDR3 DNA follows: TGTGCCAGCACGCGCCAGGGGAACACTGAAGCTTTCTTT.

This chain uses TRBV18 with TRBJ2-5; the match to TRBD1 covers 9 bases. This CDR3 has 14 amino acids. V shed 3 bases and J 4 bases; nucleotides not matched to a gene: 3. CDR1 and CDR2 from the germline V gene are KGHSH and LQKENI. CDR3 in amino acids: CASSPTGGRETQYF. The CDR3 coding sequence is TGTGCCAGCTCACCGACAGGGGGGAGAGAGACCCAGTACTTC.

This rearrangement joins TRBV7-6 to TRBJ1-3; maybe TRBD1 (5 bases). Between the trimmed V and J ends, which lost 5 bases and 2 bases, there was a span of 16 bases. Germline V lookup: CDR1 SGHVS, CDR2 FNYEAQ. This CDR3 contains 16 residues. In nucleotides, the CDR3 is TGTGCCAGCAGCCCGGGACTTTTGGGCACTGGAAACACCATATATTTT. This encodes CASSPGLLGTGNTIYF. Full variable domain (missing parts from reference TRBV7-6 and TRBJ1-3): GAGVSQSPRYKVTKRGQDVALRCDPISGHVSLYWYRQALGQGPEFLTYFNYEAQQDKSGLPNDRFSAERPEGSISTLTIQRTEQRDSAMYRCASSPGLLGTGNTIYFGEGSWLTVV.

V is TRBV5-1 and J is TRBJ1-1; a possible D gene is TRBD1 (6 bases). This CDR3 has 16 amino acids. Germline V gene lookup returns CDR1 SGHRS and CDR2 YFSETQ. The V end was cut by 0 bases, the J end by 1 base, with 13 bases between. This CDR3 is CASSLAWGRRNTEAFF. CDR3 bases: TGCGCCAGCAGCTTGGCTTGGGGGCGCAGGAACACTGAAGCTTTCTTT. Combining the CDR3 with reference TRBV5-1 and TRBJ1-1 gives the whole variable domain KAGVTQTPRYLIKTRGQQVTLSCSPISGHRSVSWYQQTPGQGLQFLFEYFSETQRNKGNFPGRFSGRQFSNSRSEMNVSTLELGDSALYLCASSLAWGRRNTEAFFGQGTRLTVV.

This clone is a singleton in its sample. The chain joins TRBV7-9 to TRBJ1-1; D is possibly TRBD1 (5 bases). This CDR3 region has 16 residues. V was cut by 5 bases and J by 4 bases, with 20 bases left in between. Per the germline V gene, CDR1 is SEHNR and CDR2 is FQNEAQ (reference sequence). CDR3 loop: CASSLSTGGRGTEAFF. DNA for the CDR3: TGTGCCAGCAGCCTGTCAACGGGGGGTAGGGGCACTGAAGCTTTCTTT.

The gene calls are TRBV14 and TRBJ2-3; possible D gene TRBD2, 5 bases. V was pared by 0 bases and J by 7 bases, with 17 bases between. Germline V gene lookup returns CDR1 SGHDN and CDR2 FVKESK. This CDR3 contains 16 residues. The CDR3 region is CASSQDRGTATYTQYF. The CDR3, as DNA: TGTGCCAGCAGCCAAGATCGGGGTACTGCAACCTATACGCAGTATTTT.

The chain is built from TRBV30 and TRBJ2-3; TRBD2 agrees at 11 bases. In germline, CDR1 is GTSNPN, CDR2 SVGIG (reference sequence). With V trimmed by 5 bases and J by 6 bases, 10 bases remained unmatched. The CDR3 has 15 amino acids. The CDR3 reads CAWSTLAGGRDTQYF. The CDR3, as DNA: TGTGCCTGGTCAACCCTAGCGGGGGGCCGTGATACGCAGTATTTT.

J is TRBJ2-5 and V is TRBV12-3 or TRBV12-4; D call uncertain. The CDR3 has 11 amino acids. Trimming left V 5 bases short and J 4 bases short, with 5 bases between. Written as DNA, the CDR3 is TGTGCCAGCAGTCGTCGAGAGACCCAGTACTTC. Protein: CASSRRETQYF.

The CDR3 protein is CASSRDSLNYGYTF. In DNA form, the CDR3 reads TGTGCCAGCAGCCGTGACAGCCTTAACTATGGCTACACCTTC. J is TRBJ1-2 and V is TRBV5-4; tentatively, D is TRBD1 (5 bases). CDR3 length: 14 amino acids. The germline CDR1 and CDR2 sequences are SGHNT and YYREEE (reference sequence). Trimming took 4 bases from V and 1 from J, leaving 11 bases between them.

The chain has TRBV27 and TRBJ1-1, with D unclear. The V end lost 6 bases, the J end lost 3 bases, and 14 bases lay between the germline ends. Germline lookup yields CDR1 MNHEY and CDR2 SMNVEV (reference sequence). The CDR3 sequence is 14 residues long. The CDR3 DNA is TGTGCCAGCAGAAGACCCGGACTTGACACTGAAGCTTTCTTT. Translated, it gives CASRRPGLDTEAFF.